These T cell receptor beta chains were read from a single sample in a study of OX40 agonist ivuxolimab in advanced cancers. Repertoires were generated with immunoSEQ multiplex PCR, while TCRdb's copy carries only in-frame clones and drops some. The sample lists nearly 110,000 clones; less than 95% were seen once. The input for sequencing was CD4+ or CD8+ T cells sorted from blood, taken in a trial of the OX40 agonist ivuxolimab. The receptors derive from an adult with an advanced solid tumor such as melanoma, head and neck, liver or kidney cancer. Each CDR3 is given with its conserved first and last residue. Each record gives: V gene, J gene, clone size, D gene, CDR3 protein, CDR3 DNA. D genes are given only for firm matches. The size field is filled for only some rows; it gives once, few, many or a size class.

TRBV6-5	TRBJ2-7	-	-	CASSPTPVTYEQYF	TGTGCCAGCAGTCCTACACCGGTGACATACGAGCAGTACTTC
TRBV7-9	TRBJ2-5	-	-	CASSSLETQYF	TGTGCCAGCAGTTCATTAGAGACCCAGTACTTC
TRBV28	TRBJ1-5	-	-	CASSETLGGNQPQHF	TGTGCCAGCAGTGAGACTCTCGGGGGCAATCAGCCCCAGCATTTT
TRBV18	TRBJ2-6	once	-	CASSPRGPPGANVLTF	TGTGCCAGCTCACCGAGGGGTCCCCCTGGGGCCAACGTCCTGACTTTC
TRBV27	TRBJ1-6	-	TRBD1	CAKKGTGGSYNSPLHF	TGTGCCAAAAAGGGGACAGGGGGCTCCTATAATTCACCCCTCCACTTT
TRBV5-1	TRBJ1-2	-	-	CASSATTVNYGYTF	TGCGCCAGCAGCGCCACTACAGTTAACTATGGCTACACCTTC
TRBV5-1	TRBJ1-1	-	-	CASSRQPGQVNTEAFF	TGCGCCAGCAGCCGCCAACCGGGACAAGTGAACACTGAAGCTTTCTTT
TRBV7-6	TRBJ2-2	-	-	CASSFYTGELFF	TGTGCCAGCAGCTTTTACACCGGGGAGCTGTTTTTT
TRBV27	TRBJ1-6	few	-	CASSLSYNSPLHF	TGTGCCAGCAGTTTATCCTATAATTCACCCCTCCACTTT
TRBV7-2	TRBJ2-5	-	-	CASSLRDGGETQYF	TGTGCCAGCAGCCTCCGGGACGGCGGAGAGACCCAGTACTTC
TRBV6-5	TRBJ1-3	-	-	CASSYSPGSGNTIYF	TGTGCCAGCAGTTACTCCCCAGGGTCTGGAAACACCATATATTTT
TRBV5-1	TRBJ2-3	-	TRBD2	CASSEGRVQYF	TGCGCCAGCAGTGAGGGGAGGGTGCAGTATTTT
TRBV15	TRBJ1-5	-	-	CATGSYSNQPQHF	TGTGCCACCGGATCGTATAGCAATCAGCCCCAGCATTTT
TRBV4-3	TRBJ1-1	-	-	CASSLTGTNTEAFF	TGCGCCAGCAGCCTGACGGGGACGAACACTGAAGCTTTCTTT
TRBV6-5	TRBJ2-5	-	TRBD1	CASSRPDRQETQYF	TGTGCCAGCAGTCGCCCGGACAGGCAAGAGACCCAGTACTTC
TRBV7-8	TRBJ1-1	-	-	CASSLMVSRGSGTEAFF	TGTGCCAGCAGCTTAATGGTTTCGCGCGGATCCGGTACTGAAGCTTTCTTT
TRBV5-1	TRBJ2-1	-	TRBD1	CASSLGQAGYNEQFF	TGCGCCAGCAGCCTGGGACAGGCGGGGTACAATGAGCAGTTCTTC
TRBV10-1	TRBJ2-7	-	-	CASIGGGGPRDF	TGCGCCAGCATTGGGGGTGGAGGTCCCCGGGACTTC
TRBV29-1	TRBJ2-1	-	TRBD1	CSVETPGQNYNEQFF	TGCAGCGTTGAGACCCCGGGACAGAATTACAATGAGCAGTTCTTC
TRBV6-6	TRBJ1-2	-	-	CASRPAPDQIYGYTF	TGTGCCAGCAGACCCGCGCCGGATCAGATTTATGGCTACACCTTC
TRBV6-5	TRBJ2-7	-	TRBD1	CASIRDRADPEQYF	TGTGCCAGCATTAGGGACAGGGCGGACCCGGAGCAGTACTTC
TRBV7-2	TRBJ2-5	-	-	CASSLSGTPGVETQYF	TGTGCCAGCAGCCTGTCTGGGACCCCAGGGGTGGAGACCCAGTACTTC
TRBV5-1	TRBJ1-5	-	-	CASSNGGDNQPQHF	TGCGCCAGCAGCAACGGCGGAGACAATCAGCCCCAGCATTTT
TRBV6-5	TRBJ2-4	once	-	CATRALAKNIQYF	TGTGCCACCCGGGCCCTAGCCAAAAACATTCAGTACTTC
TRBV14	TRBJ1-6	few	-	CASSLVGDNSPLHF	TGTGCCAGCAGCCTGGTTGGAGATAATTCACCCCTCCACTTT
TRBV6-5	TRBJ2-5	once	TRBD2	CASSYLPGGIGTQYF	TGTGCCAGCAGTTACCTGCCGGGGGGGATCGGGACCCAGTACTTC
TRBV7-9	TRBJ1-1	few	-	CASSLESANTEAFF	TGTGCCAGCAGCTTAGAGTCGGCGAACACTGAAGCTTTCTTT
TRBV7-2	TRBJ1-5	-	-	CASSLDLRQPQHF	TGTGCCAGCAGCTTAGACCTGCGGCAGCCCCAGCATTTT
TRBV7-2	TRBJ2-3	-	-	CASNLRPTSSPDTQYF	TGTGCCAGCAACTTAAGGCCTACTAGTAGCCCAGATACGCAGTATTTT
TRBV9	TRBJ2-1	-	-	CASSLQESSYNEQFF	TGTGCCAGCAGCTTACAGGAAAGCTCCTACAATGAGCAGTTCTTC
TRBV4-3	TRBJ1-1	-	-	CASSQGGIDTEAFF	TGCGCCAGCAGCCAGGGGGGGATAGACACTGAAGCTTTCTTT
TRBV29-1	TRBJ2-7	-	-	CSVEEDLISEQYF	TGCAGCGTTGAAGAGGACTTAATTTCCGAGCAGTACTTC
TRBV5-1	TRBJ1-4	-	-	CASSFSGQREKLFF	TGCGCCAGCAGCTTCTCGGGACAAAGGGAAAAACTGTTTTTT
TRBV9	TRBJ2-5	-	TRBD1	CASGTSGTGSIGTQYF	TGTGCCAGCGGAACCTCCGGGACAGGGTCCATAGGGACCCAGTACTTC
TRBV4-3	TRBJ1-2	-	-	CASSQMAGGVIGYTF	TGCGCCAGCAGCCAAATGGCCGGGGGTGTGATTGGCTACACCTTC
TRBV4-2	TRBJ2-7	-	-	CASSQGGGSYEQYF	TGTGCCAGCAGCCAAGGAGGAGGATCCTACGAGCAGTACTTC
TRBV9	TRBJ1-2	-	-	CASSAMEGYGYTF	TGTGCCAGCAGCGCAATGGAGGGTTATGGCTACACCTTC
TRBV27	TRBJ1-1	-	-	CASSPYSRLGTEAFF	TGTGCCAGCAGTCCGTACAGCCGCCTGGGCACTGAAGCTTTCTTT
TRBV5-1	TRBJ2-2	-	TRBD2	CASSLLTSGAGELFF	TGCGCCAGCAGCTTGCTCACTAGCGGGGCCGGGGAGCTGTTTTTT
TRBV7-9	TRBJ1-6	-	-	CASSPGGVSQLHF	TGTGCCAGCAGCCCCGGGGGAGTCTCCCAACTCCACTTT
TRBV11-3	TRBJ2-7	-	-	CASSSRPSYEQYF	TGTGCCAGCAGCTCCCGCCCGAGTTACGAGCAGTACTTC
TRBV4-3	TRBJ1-2	once	-	CASSHGGQGPYGYTF	TGCGCCAGCAGCCATGGGGGGCAGGGCCCTTATGGCTACACCTTC
TRBV7-3	TRBJ2-7	-	TRBD1	CASSLQAGTGGGEQYF	TGTGCCAGCAGCTTGCAAGCCGGGACAGGGGGTGGCGAGCAGTACTTC
TRBV28	TRBJ1-2	-	-	CASSSTGTVNGYTF	TGTGCCAGCAGTTCCACCGGGACGGTGAATGGCTACACCTTC
TRBV27	TRBJ1-6	-	-	CASREDSLLNSPLHF	TGTGCCAGCAGGGAGGACTCCCTGTTAAATTCACCCCTCCACTTT